The 9 T cell receptor beta chains reported below all come from one sample, sequenced in a study of blood T cell repertoires in COVID-19. Sequencing was performed with immunoSEQ multiplex PCR; in TCRdb, only in-frame clones are kept and a portion is missing. The profile shows fewer than 700,000 clones, about 89% of them singletons. Sequenced input: peripheral blood. These receptors were collected from a woman in her 50s with COVID-19, enrolled during active disease.

This sequence joins TRBV7-2 and TRBJ2-7, with D possibly being TRBD1 (6 bases). This CDR3 region has 14 residues. Trimming pared 4 bases from V and 3 bases from J, leaving 13 bases between. From germline, CDR1 is SGHTA and CDR2 FQGNSA. DNA for the CDR3: TGTGCCAGCAGCTCACCGACAGGACTCTACGAGCAGTACTTC. This encodes CASSSPTGLYEQYF. The whole variable domain, remainder taken from reference TRBV7-2 and TRBJ2-7, is GAGVSQSPSNKVTEKGKDVELRCDPISGHTALYWYRQSLGQGLEFLIYFQGNSAPDKSGLPSDRFSAERTGGSVSTLTIQRTQQEDSAVYLCASSSPTGLYEQYFGPGTRLTVT.

The rearrangement links TRBV6-5 to TRBJ1-6, with D perhaps TRBD1 (6 bases). The CDR3 spans 14 residues. Germline V lookup: CDR1 MNHEY, CDR2 SVGAGI. Trimming left V 8 bases short and J 6 bases short, with 14 bases between. The CDR3 DNA sequence: TGTGCCAGCTCCCTTACACAGGGTAATTCACCCCTCCACTTT. This encodes CASSLTQGNSPLHF.

The chain recombines TRBV19 with TRBJ1-2; D unclear. Germline CDR1 LNHDA, CDR2 SQIVND (reference sequence). The germline V and J ends were trimmed by 3 bases and 8 bases, with 10 bases remaining between them. The CDR3 is made up of 12 amino acids. The DNA for the CDR3 is TGTGCCAGTAGTATCGGGGATAGGGGCTACACCTTC. It translates to CASSIGDRGYTF.

The count of this clone is one. The V call is TRBV6-6, the J call TRBJ2-7, with D perhaps matching TRBD1 (5 bases). The CDR3 loop spans 11 amino acids. Germline V gene lookup returns CDR1 MNHNY and CDR2 SVGAGI (reference sequence). Trimming left V 6 bases short and J 5 bases short, with 8 bases between. The CDR3, as DNA: TGTGCCAGCAGCAGGGAAAACGAGCAGTACTTC. Translated, it gives CASSRENEQYF.

V and J are TRBV12-5 and TRBJ1-3, with a possible D match to TRBD1 (6 bases). V was pared by 0 bases and J by 4 bases, with 10 bases between. The V gene's germline CDR1 is LGHNT and CDR2 FRNRAP. The CDR3 runs to 15 residues. The CDR3 region has the DNA TGTGCTAGTGGTTTGGTACAGGGCGTAGGAAACACCATATATTTT. Translation gives CASGLVQGVGNTIYF.

This clone has only a few counts. The chain combines TRBV19 with TRBJ1-6, with D tentatively TRBD1 (5 bases). The CDR3 runs to 14 residues. V dropped 6 bases and J dropped 8 bases, with 14 bases sitting between them. Germline V gene sequence: CDR1 LNHDA, CDR2 SQIVND (reference sequence). CDR3 amino acids: CASRGKQVDSPLHF. The CDR3 nucleotides read TGTGCCAGTAGGGGAAAACAGGTTGATTCACCCCTCCACTTT.

This clone was recorded once. V gene TRBV10-2 combines with J gene TRBJ1-1; D might be TRBD1 (6 bases). The CDR3 is made up of 13 amino acids. Germline V CDR1 and CDR2: WSHSY, SAAADI. Trimming pared 6 bases from V and 3 bases from J, leaving 11 bases between. CDR3 sequence: CASSRGADTEAFF. The DNA for the CDR3 is TGCGCCAGCAGCAGGGGAGCCGACACTGAAGCTTTCTTT.

The chain links TRBV9 to TRBJ2-5; 14 bases are shared with TRBD2. The CDR3 contains 16 residues. The junction had 6 bases not matched to a gene; V was cut back by 4 bases and J by 4 bases. CDR1 is SGDLS, CDR2 YYNGEE, per germline. In DNA form, the CDR3 reads TGTGCCAGCAGCCCGGGACTAGCGGGGGCAGGAGAGACCCAGTACTTC. Translating gives CASSPGLAGAGETQYF.

This clone was observed a single time. Here the CDR3 reads CAISELGGNTEAFF. For the CDR3, the DNA is TGTGCCATCAGTGAGTTGGGGGGGAACACTGAAGCTTTCTTT. The V call is TRBV10-3, the J call TRBJ1-1; D is perhaps TRBD1 (5 bases). CDR1 is ENHRY and CDR2 is SYGVKD in the germline V gene. V lost 1 base, J lost 1 base, and 7 bases lay in between. The CDR3 covers 14 residues.